The T cell receptor beta chain under discussion was sequenced for a study of CXCR3-negative and CXCR3-positive naive CD8 T cells. At the level of the study: The total count of TRB reads reached approximately 140 million, and each library contributed about 1.5 +/- 0.3 million. Study conclusions and caveats: Naive cells that were CXCR3-positive had more hydrophobic TRB CDR3s (compared with CXCR3-negative naive cells). Within a donor, both naive subsets shared TRBV-TRBJ usage, unlike memory cells.

Points on this clonotype: The antigen remains unidentified.

The authors gated naive CD8+ T cells as CD45RO-CCR7+CD27+CD95-. Germline V gives CDR1 SNHLY, CDR2 FYNNEI. The CDR3 runs 13 residues. Via 5' RACE with UMI labels, TRB cDNA libraries were prepared. TCRdb reprocessed the 5' RACE reads and keeps a single row for each CDR3 protein, giving no DNA. The sample includes about 62,000 distinct CDR3 sequences. The sequence was obtained from a human donor in good health. Some clones in this sample may be carry-over from other donors' samples. Sequenced sample: naive CXCR3- CD8+ T cells from blood. Subset indicated: CD45RO-CCR7+CD27+CD95- naive CD8+ T cells lacking CXCR3 (TNR3-). The V and J genes are TRBV2 and TRBJ2-7. The chain's CDR3 is CASSEPNMDEQYF.